What follows are 15 T cell receptor beta chains derived from one specimen sequenced in a study of blood T cell repertoires in COVID-19. Only in-frame clones appear in the TCRdb table, and some are missing; sequencing was by immunoSEQ multiplex PCR. The repertoire holds 260,000 or so clones, with approximately 91% as singletons. Sample: peripheral blood. These receptors were obtained from a man in his late teens or twenties with active or convalescent COVID-19.

This clone was recorded at least ten times. V is TRBV7-8 and J is TRBJ1-6; 7 bases are a match to TRBD1. CDR3 size: 14 residues. Looked up from germline, CDR1 is SGHVS and CDR2 is FQNEAQ. Unmatched junction bases numbered 5, after V lost 2 bases and J lost 10 bases. The CDR3: CASSLTGAGSPLHF. The CDR3 DNA reads TGTGCCAGCAGCTTAACAGGGGCAGGCTCACCCCTCCACTTT.

The V and J genes are TRBV6-2 or TRBV6-3 and TRBJ2-7; 12 positions agree with TRBD2. This CDR3 contains 18 residues. The junction had 11 bases not matched to a gene; V was cut back by 5 bases and J by 0 bases. CDR1 and CDR2 from the germline V gene are MNHEY and SVGEGT. The CDR3 sequence is CASSAHRLAGATSYEQYF. The CDR3 DNA reads as TGTGCCAGCAGTGCACATCGACTAGCGGGGGCGACCTCCTACGAGCAGTACTTC.

The count of this clone is one. The CDR3 DNA reads as TGTGCCAGCACACGGGACAGGGAGGTTTTTGATTCAGATACGCAGTATTTT. Amino acid sequence: CASTRDREVFDSDTQYF. The chain has TRBV2 and TRBJ2-3, with 9 bases that match TRBD1. CDR1 SNHLY and CDR2 FYNNEI come from the germline V gene. Trimming took 7 bases from V and 4 from J; bases not matched to a gene: 15. This CDR3 is 17 amino acids long. Full variable domain (outside the CDR3, taken from reference TRBV2 and TRBJ2-3): EPEVTQTPSHQVTQMGQEVILRCVPISNHLYFYWYRQILGQKVEFLVSFYNNEISEKSEIFDDQFSVERPDGSNFTLKIRSTKLEDSAMYFCASTRDREVFDSDTQYFGPGTRLTVL.

The chain combines TRBV18 with TRBJ2-2, with D perhaps matching TRBD2 (6 bases). The CDR3 has 16 residues. From germline, CDR1 is KGHSH and CDR2 LQKENI. Between the trimmed V and J ends, which lost 3 bases and 2 bases, there was a span of 13 bases. This chain's CDR3 is CASSPTEGPNTGELFF. CDR3 DNA sequence: TGTGCCAGCTCACCCACGGAGGGCCCCAACACCGGGGAGCTGTTTTTT. Looking up the rest from reference TRBV18 and TRBJ2-2 gives the full variable domain: NAGVMQNPRHLVRRRGQEARLRCSPMKGHSHVYWYRQLPEEGLKFMVYLQKENIIDESGMPKERFSAEFPKEGPSILRIQQVVRGDSAAYFCASSPTEGPNTGELFFGEGSRLTVL.

V and J are TRBV29-1 and TRBJ2-2, with 9 bases that match TRBD1. CDR1 is SQVTM, CDR2 ANQGSEA, per germline. This CDR3 is built from 14 residues. Trimming cost V 4 bases and J 8 bases; bases outside gene matches: 8. The CDR3 region is CSVGGTGFGGELFF. The CDR3 DNA sequence: TGCAGCGTTGGAGGGACAGGGTTCGGAGGGGAGCTGTTTTTT.

This chain links TRBV4-3 with TRBJ2-7; the match to TRBD1 covers 10 bases. CDR1 and CDR2 from the germline V gene are LGHNA and YSLEER. Losses at the gene ends were 4 bases for V and 2 bases for J; bases not matched to a gene: 5. This CDR3 spans 15 amino acids. CDR3 in DNA: TGCGCCAGCAGCCCGGGACAGGGGCCAGCCTACGAGCAGTACTTC. Translation gives CASSPGQGPAYEQYF.

The chain employs TRBV5-1 and TRBJ1-1; D not resolved. Trimming took 1 base from V and 4 from J, leaving 11 bases between them. The CDR3 runs 14 residues. The germline gives CDR1 SGHRS, CDR2 YFSETQ. The CDR3 DNA is TGCGCCAGCAGCTTGTGGTCAGGCAGCACTGAAGCTTTCTTT. As protein: CASSLWSGSTEAFF.

The chain combines TRBV12-5 with TRBJ2-5; 8 bases agree with TRBD1. V was pared by 0 bases and J by 4 bases, with 7 bases of the junction left unmatched. CDR3 length: 16 residues. Germline V gives CDR1 LGHNT, CDR2 FRNRAP. DNA of the CDR3: TGTGCTAGTGGTTTGGTAGGACAGGGTGTTCGAGAGACCCAGTACTTC. Encoded protein: CASGLVGQGVRETQYF.

This rearrangement joins TRBV4-1 to TRBJ1-2, with a weak D call TRBD1 (6 bases). CDR1 and CDR2 (germline): MGHRA, YSYEKL. The ends were cut back, 2 bases at V and 8 bases at J, with 18 bases in the middle. This CDR3 region has 15 residues. The CDR3 bases are TGCGCCAGCAGCCAACGGTTTCCAGGGGTAGAGGGCTACACCTTC. Translating it yields CASSQRFPGVEGYTF.

The chain recombines TRBV27 with TRBJ1-1, with D perhaps matching TRBD1 (5 bases). The CDR3 runs to 15 residues. CDR1 is MNHEY, CDR2 SMNVEV, per germline (reference sequence). Deletions cut 1 base from V and 3 bases from J, with 12 bases between. The CDR3 spells CASSLLAGKDTEAFF. CDR3 nucleotides: TGTGCCAGCAGTTTATTGGCAGGGAAAGACACTGAAGCTTTCTTT.

This chain links TRBV10-3 with TRBJ1-2; the match to TRBD1 covers 8 bases. Losses at the gene ends were 2 bases for V and 8 bases for J; bases not matched to a gene: 7. CDR3 length: 14 amino acids. Germline lookup yields CDR1 ENHRY and CDR2 SYGVKD. The CDR3 region has the DNA TGTGCCATCAGTGAGGCACAGGGGGATTGGGGCTACACCTTC. Translating gives CAISEAQGDWGYTF.

A remark on this clone: Distinct nucleotide sequences in the sample also encode this CDR3. V gene TRBV19 combines with J gene TRBJ2-1; TRBD2 matches 9 bases. Per the germline V gene, CDR1 is LNHDA and CDR2 is SQIVND (reference sequence). V shed 1 base and J 4 bases; nucleotides not matched to a gene: 2. The CDR3 loop spans 15 amino acids. CDR3 sequence reads: CASSIGRGGYNEQFF. Written as DNA, the CDR3 is TGTGCCAGTAGTATAGGGCGGGGGGGATACAATGAGCAGTTCTTC.

This sequence joins TRBV19 and TRBJ1-4, with D hard to call. V was trimmed by 8 bases and J by 6 bases, leaving 16 bases between them. Germline V lookup: CDR1 LNHDA, CDR2 SQIVND (reference sequence). The CDR3 extends over 14 amino acids. This CDR3 reads CASSQTDGDEKLFF. The CDR3 region has the DNA TGTGCCAGTTCCCAGACGGACGGGGATGAAAAACTGTTTTTT.

This sequence joins TRBV19 and TRBJ1-5; no definite D call. The CDR3 is made up of 15 amino acids. Trimming cost V 6 bases and J 6 bases, with 18 bases left between them. CDR1 and CDR2 from the germline V gene are LNHDA and SQIVND (reference sequence). The CDR3 DNA reads TGTGCCAGTAGAGCGCCTCTTGAGGCGGGTCAGCCCCAGCATTTT. It codes for CASRAPLEAGQPQHF.

This chain connects TRBV6-6 to TRBJ2-1; 10 bases map to TRBD2. The CDR3 totals 18 residues. From germline, CDR1 is MNHNY and CDR2 SVGAGI (reference sequence). J gave up 4 bases and V 5 bases, and 14 bases lay outside the gene matches. DNA of the CDR3: TGTGCCAGCAGTCTGGGAACGCCGGCTAGCGGGGGATACAATGAGCAGTTCTTC. Residues: CASSLGTPASGGYNEQFF.